The rows below give T cell receptor beta chains drawn from one sample of a study of cytomegalovirus exposure and HLA in healthy donors. Only in-frame clones appear in the TCRdb table, and some are missing; sequencing was by immunoSEQ multiplex PCR. The sample consists of tens of thousands of clones, about four fifths of them appearing once. Sequenced sample: PBMCs. Source of these receptors: a male donor in good health and CMV-seropositive. CDR3s include the opening cysteine and the closing phenylalanine or tryptophan. Fields, in order: J gene, V gene, D gene, clone size, CDR3 DNA, CDR3 protein. The D gene is left open where the match is weak. The size of a clone is reported for some rows only, either as once, few or many, or as a class for expanded clones.

J: TRBJ2-7; V: TRBV20-1; D: NA; size: NA; DNA: TGCAGTGCCCGTCGGGAATCCGAGCAGTACTTC; CDR3: CSARRESEQYF
J: TRBJ1-4; V: TRBV7-9; D: TRBD1; size: NA; DNA: TGTTCCAGCAGCCCAAATACCGGACAGGGGGCATTTGAAAAACTGTTTTTT; CDR3: CSSSPNTGQGAFEKLFF
J: TRBJ1-4; V: TRBV2; D: NA; size: NA; DNA: TGTGCCAGCAGTGAAGAGGGGGTGGGGATTGGAAAACTGTTTTTT; CDR3: CASSEEGVGIGKLFF
J: TRBJ2-7; V: TRBV18; D: TRBD1; size: few; DNA: TGTGCCAGCTCACCACGTGGGGACAGGGGGCCCTACGAGCAGTACTTC; CDR3: CASSPRGDRGPYEQYF
J: TRBJ1-5; V: TRBV27; D: TRBD1; size: NA; DNA: TGTGCCAGCAGTAATAGGACAGGGCGGGATCAGCCCCAGCATTTT; CDR3: CASSNRTGRDQPQHF
J: TRBJ1-2; V: TRBV20-1; D: NA; size: once; DNA: TGCCTCCGCGGTGACTACACCTTC; CDR3: CLRGDYTF
J: TRBJ2-2; V: TRBV5-6; D: NA; size: NA; DNA: TGTGCCAGCAAAGGGGTACGCGCACAGGGGAACACCGGGGAGCTGTTTTTT; CDR3: CASKGVRAQGNTGELFF
J: TRBJ1-3; V: TRBV5-5; D: NA; size: few; DNA: TGTGCCAGCAGCTTGGTGGCAGGGCTTCCCTATGGAAACACCATATATTTT; CDR3: CASSLVAGLPYGNTIYF
J: TRBJ2-2; V: TRBV5-6; D: NA; size: NA; DNA: TGTGCCAGCAGCTTAGGGGGAACGAACACCGGGGAGCTGTTTTTT; CDR3: CASSLGGTNTGELFF
J: TRBJ2-5; V: TRBV2; D: TRBD2; size: NA; DNA: TGTGCCAGCAGGGCCGCGGGGGGACCAGAGACCCAGTACTTC; CDR3: CASRAAGGPETQYF
J: TRBJ1-4; V: TRBV7-2; D: TRBD1; size: NA; DNA: TGTGCCAGCAGTCGAACAGGGGGTACTAATGAAAAACTGTTTTTT; CDR3: CASSRTGGTNEKLFF
J: TRBJ1-5; V: TRBV21-1; D: NA; size: NA; DNA: TGTGCCAGCAGCAAAGCAGGGACAGGGGGCTGTAACCTTGGGGAGCCCCAGCATTTT; CDR3: CASSKAGTGGCNLGEPQHF
J: TRBJ1-1; V: TRBV4-2; D: NA; size: NA; DNA: TGTGCCAGCAGCCAAGCTCCAGGGGATAATGAAGCTTTCTTT; CDR3: CASSQAPGDNEAFF
J: TRBJ1-6; V: TRBV30; D: NA; size: once; DNA: TGTGCCTGGAGTGTCCAGGTTGGATCACCCCTCCACTTT; CDR3: CAWSVQVGSPLHF
J: TRBJ1-2; V: TRBV14; D: TRBD1; size: NA; DNA: TGTGCCAGCAGCCAGGCAGACAGGGGAGGAGGCTACACCTTC; CDR3: CASSQADRGGGYTF
J: TRBJ2-3; V: TRBV10-3; D: TRBD2; size: NA; DNA: TGTGCCACCCGAGGACTAGCGGACGATACGCAGTATTTT; CDR3: CATRGLADDTQYF
J: TRBJ2-1; V: TRBV5-4; D: TRBD2; size: few; DNA: TGTGCCAGCAGCTCCGGGACTAGCAGAAACAATGAGCAGTTCTTC; CDR3: CASSSGTSRNNEQFF
J: TRBJ1-2; V: TRBV7-3; D: NA; size: NA; DNA: TGTGCCAGCAGCCACTCGGAGGGCTATGGCTACACCTTC; CDR3: CASSHSEGYGYTF
J: TRBJ2-5; V: TRBV12-5; D: TRBD1; size: once; DNA: TGTGCTAGTGGTTCGGGACAGCAAGAGACCCAGTACTTC; CDR3: CASGSGQQETQYF
J: TRBJ1-1; V: TRBV19; D: TRBD1; size: few; DNA: TGTGCCAGTAGTACTGGGGCTGGGCGGACAGGGGAAGCTTTCTTT; CDR3: CASSTGAGRTGEAFF
J: TRBJ2-5; V: TRBV6-4; D: NA; size: NA; DNA: TGTGCCAGCAGCCCTAACGGGGAGCAAGAGACCCAGTACTTC; CDR3: CASSPNGEQETQYF
J: TRBJ1-2; V: TRBV5-5; D: NA; size: NA; DNA: TGTGCCAGCAGGGGGATACAAGGGACTTTTTATGGCTACACCTTC; CDR3: CASRGIQGTFYGYTF
J: TRBJ2-3; V: TRBV9; D: NA; size: NA; DNA: TGTGCCAGCAGCGTAGCGACAGGCTCTCGCACAGATACGCAGTATTTT; CDR3: CASSVATGSRTDTQYF
J: TRBJ2-1; V: TRBV4-1; D: TRBD2; size: once; DNA: TGCGCCAGCAGCCAAGATGCTAGCGGGAGGGCCCTGGCCTACAATGAGCAGTTCTTC; CDR3: CASSQDASGRALAYNEQFF
J: TRBJ2-7; V: TRBV5-6; D: TRBD2; size: NA; DNA: TGTGCCAGCAGCTTGGGAACTAGCGGCTACGAGCAGTACTTC; CDR3: CASSLGTSGYEQYF
J: TRBJ2-7; V: TRBV19; D: TRBD1; size: NA; DNA: TGTGCCAGTAGTGTCGGGACAGGCTACGAGCAGTACTTC; CDR3: CASSVGTGYEQYF
J: TRBJ2-5; V: TRBV5-1; D: NA; size: NA; DNA: TGCGCCAGCAGCTTGGGATTCAATAGCGGACAAGAGACCCAGTACTTC; CDR3: CASSLGFNSGQETQYF
J: TRBJ2-3; V: TRBV5-8; D: NA; size: few; DNA: TGTGCCAGCAGCTTGCAGGGCGGACGCACGCAGTATTTT; CDR3: CASSLQGGRTQYF
J: TRBJ2-2; V: TRBV19; D: TRBD1; size: NA; DNA: TGTGCCAGTAGTACGGGACAGGGAAATGCCGGGGAGCTGTTTTTT; CDR3: CASSTGQGNAGELFF
J: TRBJ2-1; V: TRBV30; D: TRBD2; size: NA; DNA: TGTGCCTGGAGTGTACAAGGACTAGTCGAAAGTGAGCAGTTCTTC; CDR3: CAWSVQGLVESEQFF
J: TRBJ2-5; V: TRBV10-1; D: NA; size: NA; DNA: TGCGCCAGCAGTGAAATTCCCTCCGGCGGGGAAGAACAAGAGACCCAGTACTTC; CDR3: CASSEIPSGGEEQETQYF
J: TRBJ1-1; V: TRBV19; D: TRBD1; size: NA; DNA: TGTGCCAGTAGTATAGTTACAGGGGGCACTGAAGCTTTCTTT; CDR3: CASSIVTGGTEAFF
J: TRBJ2-7; V: TRBV2; D: TRBD1; size: NA; DNA: TGTGCCAGCACCTTCGGGGGGACAGGGGATCTCGAGCAGTACTTC; CDR3: CASTFGGTGDLEQYF
J: TRBJ1-2; V: TRBV5-8; D: TRBD1; size: NA; DNA: TGTGCCAGCAGTCAACAGGGGGTCGGCTACACCTTC; CDR3: CASSQQGVGYTF
J: TRBJ2-3; V: TRBV4-1; D: NA; size: NA; DNA: TGCGCCAGCAGCCAAGCCCTTGGGGGGGGCGGAGATACGCAGTATTTT; CDR3: CASSQALGGGGDTQYF
J: TRBJ2-2; V: TRBV4-1; D: TRBD2; size: NA; DNA: TGCGCCAGCAGCCAAGCCTCTAGCGGGGGGCGCACCGGGGAGCTGTTTTTT; CDR3: CASSQASSGGRTGELFF
J: TRBJ2-2; V: TRBV7-8; D: NA; size: NA; DNA: TGTGCCAGCAGCTTAAATGTTTACGGGGAGCTGTTTTTT; CDR3: CASSLNVYGELFF
J: TRBJ2-7; V: TRBV7-9; D: NA; size: NA; DNA: TGTGCCAGCAGCTTAGGACATCTGGGTGAGCAGTACTTC; CDR3: CASSLGHLGEQYF
J: TRBJ1-6; V: TRBV5-8; D: TRBD1; size: few; DNA: TGTGCCAGCAGCTCTGACTCACAGGGGGCTTATTCACCCCTCCACTTT; CDR3: CASSSDSQGAYSPLHF
J: TRBJ2-1; V: TRBV6-1; D: NA; size: few; DNA: TGTGCCAGCAGTGAAAACAGGGTAAATGAGCAGTTCTTC; CDR3: CASSENRVNEQFF
J: TRBJ2-7; V: TRBV7-9; D: NA; size: NA; DNA: TGTTCCAGCAGCCTCTCCTACGAGCAGTACTTC; CDR3: CSSSLSYEQYF
J: TRBJ2-2; V: TRBV5-1; D: TRBD1; size: NA; DNA: TGCGCCAGCAGCATCGGACAGGGGAGCACCGGGGAGCTGTTTTTT; CDR3: CASSIGQGSTGELFF
J: TRBJ2-6; V: TRBV29-1; D: TRBD1; size: NA; DNA: TGCAGCGTTGGGGACAGGGGTGGTTTTGGGGCCAACGTCCTGACTTTC; CDR3: CSVGDRGGFGANVLTF
J: TRBJ1-1; V: TRBV5-1; D: TRBD1; size: once; DNA: TGCGCCAGCAGCTTGACAGGGGTCTCTGAAGCTTTCTTT; CDR3: CASSLTGVSEAFF
J: TRBJ2-2; V: TRBV5-4; D: TRBD1; size: NA; DNA: TGTGCCAGCAGCCGACAGGGGAGCACCGGGGAGCTGTTTTTT; CDR3: CASSRQGSTGELFF
J: TRBJ2-7; V: TRBV6-1; D: NA; size: once; DNA: TGTGCCAGCAGTGACAGCTCCTACGAGCAGTACTTC; CDR3: CASSDSSYEQYF
J: TRBJ2-1; V: TRBV6-6; D: TRBD2; size: NA; DNA: TGTGCCAGCAGTTACTCGGGGAGGGCCGAGGCGCAGTTCTTC; CDR3: CASSYSGRAEAQFF
J: TRBJ2-7; V: TRBV11-2; D: NA; size: NA; DNA: TGTGCCAGCAGCTCGTACTACGAGCAGTACTTC; CDR3: CASSSYYEQYF
J: TRBJ2-1; V: TRBV5-6; D: NA; size: NA; DNA: TGTGCCAGCAGCTTGTCAGACCGACTAGAGCCCTACAATGAGCAGTTCTTC; CDR3: CASSLSDRLEPYNEQFF
J: TRBJ2-5; V: TRBV7-9; D: NA; size: NA; DNA: TGTGCCAGCAGCCCGAGACAATTAGAAGAGACCCAGTACTTC; CDR3: CASSPRQLEETQYF
J: TRBJ2-7; V: TRBV28; D: NA; size: NA; DNA: TGTGCCAGCAGTTTAACACAGGGCATCCACGAGCAGTACTTC; CDR3: CASSLTQGIHEQYF
J: TRBJ2-3; V: TRBV6-5; D: TRBD2; size: NA; DNA: TGTGCCAGCAGCAGAAGCGGGGGGCCTCCAGATACGCAGTATTTT; CDR3: CASSRSGGPPDTQYF
J: TRBJ2-7; V: TRBV27; D: NA; size: few; DNA: TGTGCCAGCAGTTTAGGGGCGACCTACGAGCAGTACTTC; CDR3: CASSLGATYEQYF
J: TRBJ2-4; V: TRBV5-1; D: TRBD1; size: NA; DNA: TGCGCCAGCGGACAGGGGGATGTCAAAAACATTCAGTACTTC; CDR3: CASGQGDVKNIQYF
J: TRBJ2-7; V: TRBV4-2; D: TRBD1; size: NA; DNA: TGTGCCAGCAGCGCGGCGAGACAGGGGGCCTACGAGCAGTACTTC; CDR3: CASSAARQGAYEQYF
J: TRBJ1-2; V: TRBV7-6; D: NA; size: NA; DNA: TGTGCCAGCAGCTTAGCGGGCTCCCTAGCCGATGGCTACACCTTC; CDR3: CASSLAGSLADGYTF
J: TRBJ2-5; V: TRBV25-1; D: TRBD2; size: NA; DNA: TGTGCCAGCAGTTTTGGGGGACTAGCGCAAGAGACCCAGTACTTC; CDR3: CASSFGGLAQETQYF
J: TRBJ1-6; V: TRBV5-1; D: TRBD1; size: NA; DNA: TGCGCCAGCAGGGGACAGAGCTCCTATAATTCACCCCTCCACTTT; CDR3: CASRGQSSYNSPLHF
J: TRBJ1-1; V: TRBV18; D: NA; size: NA; DNA: TGTGCCAGCTCACCGGAACGAAAGGGGGTAGCTTTCTTT; CDR3: CASSPERKGVAFF
J: TRBJ2-4; V: TRBV11-2; D: NA; size: NA; DNA: TGTGCCAGCAGGCCCGATTCTGGAGGGAACATTCAGTACTTC; CDR3: CASRPDSGGNIQYF